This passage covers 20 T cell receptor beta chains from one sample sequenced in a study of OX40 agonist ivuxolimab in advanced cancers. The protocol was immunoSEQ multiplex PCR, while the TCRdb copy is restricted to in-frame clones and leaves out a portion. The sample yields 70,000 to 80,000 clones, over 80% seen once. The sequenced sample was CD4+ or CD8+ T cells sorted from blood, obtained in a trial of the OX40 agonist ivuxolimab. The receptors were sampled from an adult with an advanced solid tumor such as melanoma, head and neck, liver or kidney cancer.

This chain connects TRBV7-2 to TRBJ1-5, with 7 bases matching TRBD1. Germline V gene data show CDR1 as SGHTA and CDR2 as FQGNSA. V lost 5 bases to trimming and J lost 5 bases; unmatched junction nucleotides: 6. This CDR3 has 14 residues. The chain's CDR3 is CASSPGRGDQPQHF. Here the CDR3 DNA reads TGTGCCAGCAGCCCTGGCAGGGGGGATCAGCCCCAGCATTTT.

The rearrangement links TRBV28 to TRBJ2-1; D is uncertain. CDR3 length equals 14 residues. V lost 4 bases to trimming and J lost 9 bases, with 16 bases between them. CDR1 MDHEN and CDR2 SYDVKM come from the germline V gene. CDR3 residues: CASSSGPGVGEQFF. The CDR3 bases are TGTGCCAGCAGTTCGGGCCCGGGCGTGGGTGAGCAGTTCTTC. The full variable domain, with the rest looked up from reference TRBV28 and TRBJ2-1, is DVKVTQSSRYLVKRTGEKVFLECVQDMDHENMFWYRQDPGLGLRLIYFSYDVKMKEKGDIPEGYSVSREKKERFSLILESASTNQTSMYLCASSSGPGVGEQFFGPGTRLTVL.

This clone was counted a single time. The DNA of the CDR3 is TGTGCCAGCAGCCTACTAGCGGGGGACACCTACAATGAGCAGTTCTTC. Its translation: CASSLLAGDTYNEQFF. The chain combines TRBV7-3 with TRBJ2-1, with TRBD2 matching 11 bases. CDR3 length: 16 amino acids. The V gene end was trimmed by 5 bases and the J gene end by 2 bases; junction bases not matched to a gene: 5. CDR1 SGHTA and CDR2 FQGTGA come from the germline V gene.

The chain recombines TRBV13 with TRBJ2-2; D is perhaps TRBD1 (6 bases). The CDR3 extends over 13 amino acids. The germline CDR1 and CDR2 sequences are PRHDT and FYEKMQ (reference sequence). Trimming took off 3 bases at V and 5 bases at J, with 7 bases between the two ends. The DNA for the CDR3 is TGTGCCAGCAGCTTCCAGGGGACCGGGGAGCTGTTTTTT. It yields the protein CASSFQGTGELFF.

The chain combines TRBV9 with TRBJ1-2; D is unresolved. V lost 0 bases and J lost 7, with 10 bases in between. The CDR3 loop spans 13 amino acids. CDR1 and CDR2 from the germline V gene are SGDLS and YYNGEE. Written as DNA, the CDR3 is TGTGCCAGCAGCGTAGCTACTTCGGGTGGCTACACCTTC. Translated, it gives CASSVATSGGYTF.

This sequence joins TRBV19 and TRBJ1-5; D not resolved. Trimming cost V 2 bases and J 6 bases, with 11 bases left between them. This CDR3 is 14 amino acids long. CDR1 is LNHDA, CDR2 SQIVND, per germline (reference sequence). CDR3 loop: CASSIQGGIQPQHF. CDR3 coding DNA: TGTGCCAGTAGTATACAAGGTGGGATTCAGCCCCAGCATTTT.

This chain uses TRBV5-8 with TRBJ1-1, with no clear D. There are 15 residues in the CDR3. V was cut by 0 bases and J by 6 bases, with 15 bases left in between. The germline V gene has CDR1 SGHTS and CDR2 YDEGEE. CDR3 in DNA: TGTGCCAGCAGCTTGGAACAGACCCTAGGCTCTGAAGCTTTCTTT. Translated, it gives CASSLEQTLGSEAFF.

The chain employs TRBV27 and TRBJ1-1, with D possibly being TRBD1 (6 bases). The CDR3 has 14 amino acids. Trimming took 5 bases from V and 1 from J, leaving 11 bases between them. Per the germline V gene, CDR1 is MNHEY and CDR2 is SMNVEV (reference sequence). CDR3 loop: CASSLGQTNTEAFF. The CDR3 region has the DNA TGTGCCAGCAGTCTAGGACAGACGAACACTGAAGCTTTCTTT.

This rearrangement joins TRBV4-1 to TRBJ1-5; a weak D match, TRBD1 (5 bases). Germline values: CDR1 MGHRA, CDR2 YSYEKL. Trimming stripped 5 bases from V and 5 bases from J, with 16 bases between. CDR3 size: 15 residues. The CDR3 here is CASSTYDSPHQPQHF. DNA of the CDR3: TGCGCCAGCAGCACCTACGACAGCCCTCATCAGCCCCAGCATTTT.

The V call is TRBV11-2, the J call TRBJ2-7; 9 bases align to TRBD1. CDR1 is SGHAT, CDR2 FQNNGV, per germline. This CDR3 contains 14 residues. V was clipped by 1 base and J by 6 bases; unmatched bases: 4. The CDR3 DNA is TGTGCCAGCAGCTTAGGACAGGGGGTTCCCGAGCAGTACTTC. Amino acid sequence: CASSLGQGVPEQYF. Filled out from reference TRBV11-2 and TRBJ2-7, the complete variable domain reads EAGVAQSPRYKIIEKRQSVAFWCNPISGHATLYWYQQILGQGPKLLIQFQNNGVVDDSQLPKDRFSAERLKGVDSTLKIQPAKLEDSAVYLCASSLGQGVPEQYFGPGTRLTVT.

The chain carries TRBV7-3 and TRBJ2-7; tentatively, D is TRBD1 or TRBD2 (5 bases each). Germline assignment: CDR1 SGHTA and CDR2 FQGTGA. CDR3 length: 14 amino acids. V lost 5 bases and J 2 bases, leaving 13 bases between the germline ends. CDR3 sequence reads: CASSEGTGPYEQYF. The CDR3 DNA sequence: TGTGCCAGCAGCGAGGGGACCGGGCCCTACGAGCAGTACTTC. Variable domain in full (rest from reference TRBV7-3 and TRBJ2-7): GAGVSQTPSNKVTEKGKYVELRCDPISGHTALYWYRQSLGQGPEFLIYFQGTGAADDSGLPNDRFFAVRPEGSVSTLKIQRTERGDSAVYLCASSEGTGPYEQYFGPGTRLTVT.

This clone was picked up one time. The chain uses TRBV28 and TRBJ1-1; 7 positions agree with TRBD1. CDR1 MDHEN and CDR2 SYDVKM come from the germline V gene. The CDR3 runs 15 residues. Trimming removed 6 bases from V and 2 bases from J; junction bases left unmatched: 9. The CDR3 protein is CASRITGEVNTEAFF. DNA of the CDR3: TGTGCCAGCAGAATTACAGGGGAAGTAAACACTGAAGCTTTCTTT.

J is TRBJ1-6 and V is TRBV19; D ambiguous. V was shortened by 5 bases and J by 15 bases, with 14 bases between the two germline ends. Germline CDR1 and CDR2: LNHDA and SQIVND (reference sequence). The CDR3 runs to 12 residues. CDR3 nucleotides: TGTGCCAGTAGTGCCGTACACCCCGACCTCCACTTT. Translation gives CASSAVHPDLHF.

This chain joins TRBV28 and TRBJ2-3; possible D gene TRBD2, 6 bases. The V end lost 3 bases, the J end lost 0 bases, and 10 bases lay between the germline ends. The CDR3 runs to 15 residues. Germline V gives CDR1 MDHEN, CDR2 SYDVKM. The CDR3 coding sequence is TGTGCCAGCAGTTTTATAGCGGCCAGCACAGATACGCAGTATTTT. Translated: CASSFIAASTDTQYF. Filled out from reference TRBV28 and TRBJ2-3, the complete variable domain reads DVKVTQSSRYLVKRTGEKVFLECVQDMDHENMFWYRQDPGLGLRLIYFSYDVKMKEKGDIPEGYSVSREKKERFSLILESASTNQTSMYLCASSFIAASTDTQYFGPGTRLTVL.

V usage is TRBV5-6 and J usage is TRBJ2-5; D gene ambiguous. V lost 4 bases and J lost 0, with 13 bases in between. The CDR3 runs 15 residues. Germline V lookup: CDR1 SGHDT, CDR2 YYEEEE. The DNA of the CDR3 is TGTGCCAGCAGCGGGTGGCGAACACACCAAGAGACCCAGTACTTC. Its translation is CASSGWRTHQETQYF. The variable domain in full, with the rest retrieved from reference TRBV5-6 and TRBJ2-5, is DAGVTQSPTHLIKTRGQQVTLRCSPKSGHDTVSWYQQALGQGPQFIFQYYEEEERQRGNFPDRFSGHQFPNYSSELNVNALLLGDSALYLCASSGWRTHQETQYFGPGTRLLVL.

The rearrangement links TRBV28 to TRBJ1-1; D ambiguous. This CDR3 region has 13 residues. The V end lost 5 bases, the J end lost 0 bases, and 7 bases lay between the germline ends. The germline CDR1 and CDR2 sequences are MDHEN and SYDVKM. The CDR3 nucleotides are TGTGCCAGCAGTCAATATATGAACACTGAAGCTTTCTTT. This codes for CASSQYMNTEAFF.

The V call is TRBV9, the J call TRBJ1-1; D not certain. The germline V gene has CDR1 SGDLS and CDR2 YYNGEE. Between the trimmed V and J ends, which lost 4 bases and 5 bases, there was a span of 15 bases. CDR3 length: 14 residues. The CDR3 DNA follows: TGTGCCAGCAGCCCAACAACAACGAAGACTGAAGCTTTCTTT. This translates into CASSPTTTKTEAFF.

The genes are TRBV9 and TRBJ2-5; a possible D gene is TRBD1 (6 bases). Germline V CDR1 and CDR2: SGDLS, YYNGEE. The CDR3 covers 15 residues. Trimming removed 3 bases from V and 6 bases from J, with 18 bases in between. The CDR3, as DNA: TGTGCCAGCAGCGCTCAACCCAGGGGTTTGCAGACCCAGTACTTC. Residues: CASSAQPRGLQTQYF.

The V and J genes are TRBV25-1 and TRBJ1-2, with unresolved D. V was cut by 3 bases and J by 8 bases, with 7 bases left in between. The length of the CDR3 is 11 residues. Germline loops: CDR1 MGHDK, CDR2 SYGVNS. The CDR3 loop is CASSDMRGYTF. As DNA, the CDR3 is TGTGCCAGCAGTGACATGCGGGGCTACACCTTC.

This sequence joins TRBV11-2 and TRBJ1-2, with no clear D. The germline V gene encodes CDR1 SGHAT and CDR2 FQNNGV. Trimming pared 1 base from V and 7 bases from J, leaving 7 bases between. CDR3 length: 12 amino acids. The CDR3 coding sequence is TGTGCCAGCAGCTTAGGCGGACCTGGCTACACCTTC. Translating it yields CASSLGGPGYTF.